The rows below give T cell receptor beta chains drawn from one sample of a study of blood T cell repertoires in COVID-19. Profiling relied on immunoSEQ multiplex PCR, and the TCRdb table lists in-frame clones only, not all of them. The table lists around 320,000 clones, 65% to 90% of them singletons. Sequenced: peripheral blood. The receptors here all came from a human donor in a cohort sampled during active COVID-19. Both conserved end residues are part of each CDR3. A D gene is named only where the DNA matches it firmly. Only some rows state a clone size, as once, few, many or a class for expanded clones.

D gene	J gene	V gene	clone size	CDR3 DNA	CDR3 protein
-	TRBJ1-6	TRBV7-9	-	TGTGCCAGCAGCCAAATGAAAGTGGAGGCCCTCCACTTT	CASSQMKVEALHF
-	TRBJ2-7	TRBV7-3	-	TGTGCCAGCAGCTTGATGAGGGACTACGAGCAGTACTTC	CASSLMRDYEQYF
-	TRBJ2-4	TRBV4-2	once	TGTGCCAGCAGCCAAGATCCTGGTAGCGGTAAAAACATTCAGTACTTC	CASSQDPGSGKNIQYF
-	TRBJ2-4	TRBV6-5	once	TGTGCCAGCAGGCCTACCTTAGCCAAAAACATTCAGTACTTC	CASRPTLAKNIQYF
-	TRBJ2-2	TRBV7-3	-	TGTGCCAGCAGCTCGCAGGGTTTCACCGGGGAGCTGTTTTTT	CASSSQGFTGELFF
-	TRBJ2-1	TRBV7-2	-	TGTGCCAGCAGCTTATTAGGGGGGGTGGCTAATGAGCAGTTCTTC	CASSLLGGVANEQFF
-	TRBJ1-4	TRBV4-1	-	TGCGCCAGCAGCCAAGATCACGGGGGGCTGGCTAATGAAAAACTGTTTTTT	CASSQDHGGLANEKLFF
-	TRBJ1-1	TRBV12-3/TRBV12-4	-	TGTGCCAGCAGTTTAAAGGGGCTTGGGGCTTTCTTT	CASSLKGLGAFF
-	TRBJ2-2	TRBV5-1	-	TGCGCCAGCAGCCACAGGGATGCCGGGGAGCTGTTTTTT	CASSHRDAGELFF
-	TRBJ2-7	TRBV4-1	-	TGCGCCAGCAGCCAGAGGGGGACGGGGAGCTCCTACGAGCAGTACTTC	CASSQRGTGSSYEQYF
-	TRBJ1-1	TRBV10-3	-	TGTGCCATCAGTGAACCAAAGGACAGTGCTGAAGCTTTCTTT	CAISEPKDSAEAFF
-	TRBJ2-7	TRBV5-6	-	TGTGCCAGCAGCCTGGGCGGGACCCCCTACGAGCAGTACTTC	CASSLGGTPYEQYF
TRBD1	TRBJ1-1	TRBV5-1	-	TGCGCCAGCAGCTTGGAGGGACAGGGAACTGAAGCTTTCTTT	CASSLEGQGTEAFF
-	TRBJ2-2	TRBV7-6	-	TGTGCCAGCAGCGGGGGGGCGAGGGTCGGAACCGGGGAGCTGTTTTTT	CASSGGARVGTGELFF